This is a list of T cell receptor beta chains from one sample in a study of cytomegalovirus exposure and HLA in healthy donors. TCRdb's copy holds only in-frame clones and misses some; the assay was immunoSEQ multiplex PCR. The sample has 200,000 to 250,000 clones; 76% are singletons. The sequenced sample consisted of PBMCs. These receptors were taken from a man between 18 and 35 years old in good health and CMV-seronegative. The CDR3 runs from the conserved cysteine through the conserved F or W. The D gene is left open where the match is weak. Part of the rows lack a size; the others show once, few, many or a class for expanded clones.

d_call,clone_size,v_call,j_call,cdr3_aa,cdr3_nt
NA,few,TRBV12-2,TRBJ2-5,CASRRDTSLPQETQYF,TGTGCAAGTCGCCGTGACACTTCTCTCCCCCAAGAGACCCAGTACTTC
NA,NA,TRBV7-6,TRBJ1-3,CASSLGRLALSGNTIYF,TGTGCCAGCAGCTTAGGGAGATTGGCACTCTCTGGAAACACCATATATTTT
NA,NA,TRBV27,TRBJ2-7,CASSSAQGRTSEQYF,TGTGCCAGCAGTTCGGCCCAAGGACGAACTAGCGAGCAGTACTTC
TRBD1,NA,TRBV7-7,TRBJ1-1,CASSSTTGGVHTEAFF,TGTGCTAGCAGCTCGACGACAGGGGGCGTTCACACTGAAGCTTTCTTT
NA,NA,TRBV10-3,TRBJ2-2,CAISGTPTNTGELFF,TGTGCCATCAGTGGGACTCCCACGAACACCGGGGAGCTGTTTTTT
TRBD2,NA,TRBV6-5,TRBJ2-3,CASSYGSGTTDTQYF,TGTGCCAGCAGTTACGGTAGCGGGACGACAGATACGCAGTATTTT
TRBD2,NA,TRBV19,TRBJ2-1,CASSQDGRAFYNEQFF,TGTGCCAGTAGCCAGGACGGGAGGGCCTTCTACAATGAGCAGTTCTTC
NA,NA,TRBV25-1,TRBJ2-1,CASSELGRHTSYNEQFF,TGTGCCAGCAGTGAACTAGGGAGACATACCTCCTACAATGAGCAGTTCTTC
TRBD1,NA,TRBV19,TRBJ1-5,CASTGTANQPQHF,TGTGCCAGTACCGGGACAGCAAATCAGCCCCAGCATTTT
TRBD1,NA,TRBV7-9,TRBJ2-1,CASSIETGSSYNEQFF,TGTGCCAGCAGCATAGAGACAGGGAGCTCCTACAATGAGCAGTTCTTC
NA,NA,TRBV19,TRBJ2-3,CASRGGLGAGTQYF,TGTGCCAGTAGGGGCGGGTTGGGCGCGGGAACGCAGTATTTT
TRBD1,once,TRBV5-1,TRBJ2-1,CASSLSSVGTGRYNEQFF,TGCGCCAGCAGCTTGAGTTCGGTGGGGACAGGAAGATACAATGAGCAGTTCTTC
NA,few,TRBV4-1,TRBJ2-7,CASSQGAYEQYF,TGCGCCAGCAGCCAAGGCGCCTACGAGCAGTACTTC
TRBD1,NA,TRBV11-2,TRBJ2-3,CASSLEPPGQGSRDTQYF,TGTGCCAGCAGCTTAGAGCCCCCCGGACAGGGCAGCAGAGATACGCAGTATTTT
TRBD1,NA,TRBV6-4,TRBJ2-5,CASSDSSTGGRETQYF,TGTGCCAGCAGTGACTCCTCGACAGGGGGAAGAGAGACCCAGTACTTC
TRBD2,NA,TRBV6-1,TRBJ2-4,CASRLAGGTINIQYF,TGTGCCAGCAGGCTAGCGGGAGGGACAATAAACATTCAGTACTTC
NA,once,TRBV5-6,TRBJ2-4,CASSFPGQNIQYF,TGTGCCAGCAGCTTTCCGGGTCAGAACATTCAGTACTTC
TRBD1,NA,TRBV7-2,TRBJ2-3,CASSAGGGTDTQYF,TGTGCCAGCAGCGCAGGGGGAGGCACAGATACGCAGTATTTT
NA,NA,TRBV7-6,TRBJ2-1,CASGSGGGEQFF,TGTGCCAGCGGTTCGGGTGGCGGTGAGCAGTTCTTC
NA,NA,TRBV4-2,TRBJ1-3,CASSQDLGYSGNTIYF,TGTGCCAGCAGCCAAGATTTGGGCTACTCTGGAAACACCATATATTTT
NA,once,TRBV5-1,TRBJ2-7,CASSFSPGSGYEQYF,TGCGCCAGCAGCTTTTCCCCGGGGAGCGGGTACGAGCAGTACTTC
NA,NA,TRBV10-1,TRBJ2-3,CASSDPSGTQYF,TGCGCCAGCAGTGACCCGAGCGGTACGCAGTATTTT
TRBD1,NA,TRBV5-4,TRBJ2-5,CASTSRRGQEGETQYF,TGTGCCAGCACTTCCCGGAGGGGACAGGAAGGGGAGACCCAGTACTTC
NA,NA,TRBV9,TRBJ2-5,CASSVDSKGTQYF,TGTGCCAGCAGCGTGGACAGTAAAGGGACCCAGTACTTC
NA,few,TRBV28,TRBJ1-3,CASSLLTGSSGNTIYF,TGTGCCAGCAGTTTACTCACAGGATCTTCTGGAAACACCATATATTTT
TRBD1,NA,TRBV18,TRBJ1-1,CASSWDSGLNTEAFF,TGTGCCAGCTCCTGGGACAGCGGGTTGAACACTGAAGCTTTCTTT
NA,once,TRBV7-9,TRBJ1-4,CASSLGQSNEKLFF,TGTGCCAGCAGCTTAGGACAGTCTAATGAAAAACTGTTTTTT
NA,few,TRBV5-6,TRBJ2-7,CASSLRAGSNEQYF,TGTGCCAGCAGCTTGCGGGCAGGGTCGAACGAGCAGTACTTC
TRBD1,NA,TRBV29-1,TRBJ2-7,CSVEDRRQGLYEQYF,TGCAGCGTTGAAGATCGGAGACAGGGCCTTTACGAGCAGTACTTC
NA,NA,TRBV9,TRBJ1-1,CASSVARGSCNEAFF,TGTGCCAGCAGCGTAGCTAGGGGATCATGCAATGAAGCTTTCTTT
NA,NA,TRBV19,TRBJ2-1,CASSPGTSSYNEQFF,TGTGCCAGTAGTCCCGGTACGAGCTCCTACAATGAGCAGTTCTTC
TRBD2,NA,TRBV4-1,TRBJ2-7,CASSQEGLAGVMETYEQYF,TGCGCCAGCAGCCAAGAGGGGCTAGCGGGAGTAATGGAGACCTACGAGCAGTACTTC
TRBD1,few,TRBV5-6,TRBJ2-5,CASSLWTGGQETQYF,TGTGCCAGCAGCTTGTGGACAGGGGGCCAAGAGACCCAGTACTTC
TRBD2,NA,TRBV2,TRBJ2-3,CASRRKGLAGGTDTQYF,TGTGCCAGCAGAAGAAAAGGACTAGCGGGGGGCACAGATACGCAGTATTTT
NA,few,TRBV18,TRBJ2-7,CASSSRDEQYF,TGTGCCAGCTCATCGCGGGACGAGCAGTACTTC
NA,NA,TRBV6-1,TRBJ1-5,CASSDQGIGNQPQHF,TGTGCCAGCAGTGACCAGGGGATAGGCAATCAGCCCCAGCATTTT
NA,NA,TRBV18,TRBJ1-1,CASSPLEGAASTEAFF,TGTGCCAGCTCACCATTAGAAGGCGCGGCTTCCACTGAAGCTTTCTTT
TRBD1,NA,TRBV27,TRBJ2-7,CASSSGWTGLDEQYF,TGTGCCAGCAGCTCTGGTTGGACAGGACTTGACGAGCAGTACTTC
NA,NA,TRBV12-2,TRBJ2-7,CASRQSPTGTAIHEQYF,TGTGCAAGTCGCCAATCCCCGACCGGGACAGCGATACACGAGCAGTACTTC
NA,NA,TRBV20-1,TRBJ1-4,CSAMNREKLFF,TGCAGTGCCATGAACAGGGAAAAACTGTTTTTT
NA,NA,TRBV19,TRBJ1-1,CASSISFGNTEAFF,TGTGCCAGTAGTATCAGTTTTGGGAACACTGAAGCTTTCTTT
NA,NA,TRBV2,TRBJ2-7,CASSLPDSYEQYF,TGTGCCAGCAGCCTCCCGGACAGCTACGAGCAGTACTTC
TRBD2,NA,TRBV5-1,TRBJ2-7,CASSLAGGVIVYEQYF,TGCGCCAGCAGCTTGGCTGGGGGGGTTATCGTCTACGAGCAGTACTTC
NA,NA,TRBV15,TRBJ2-6,CATSFPQRGSGANVLTF,TGTGCCACCAGCTTCCCACAACGGGGATCCGGGGCCAACGTCCTGACTTTC
NA,NA,TRBV28,TRBJ2-1,CASEDRNVNEQFF,TGTGCCAGCGAAGACAGGAATGTCAATGAGCAGTTCTTC